This TCR beta chain was recovered during a study of T cells after yellow fever vaccination. Study results and limitations: Among primary-vaccination clones, most reappeared after the booster, at about 95% for CD4 and approximately 90% for CD8. Abundant bulk-derived clonotypes could contaminate FACS-sorted repertoires.

A remark on this clonotype: Antigen specificity is unknown.

In TCRdb, the 5' RACE reads were re-called with MiXCR into one record per CDR3 protein. The sample holds about 630,000 distinct CDR3 sequences, 10% to 15% seen once. Trimming cost V 6 bases and J 3 bases, with 9 bases left between them. Germline CDR1 is DFQATT and CDR2 is SNEGSKA (reference sequence). CDR3 length equals 11 residues. The sequence derives from a man younger than 40 who received the YFV17D yellow fever vaccine. Here the sequenced sample was PBMCs, taken on the day of the yellow fever booster vaccination. The V call is TRBV20-1, the J call TRBJ2-7; no definite D call. The CDR3 protein is CSAPDFYEQYF. DNA for the CDR3: TGCAGTGCCCCAGACTTCTACGAGCAGTACTTC.